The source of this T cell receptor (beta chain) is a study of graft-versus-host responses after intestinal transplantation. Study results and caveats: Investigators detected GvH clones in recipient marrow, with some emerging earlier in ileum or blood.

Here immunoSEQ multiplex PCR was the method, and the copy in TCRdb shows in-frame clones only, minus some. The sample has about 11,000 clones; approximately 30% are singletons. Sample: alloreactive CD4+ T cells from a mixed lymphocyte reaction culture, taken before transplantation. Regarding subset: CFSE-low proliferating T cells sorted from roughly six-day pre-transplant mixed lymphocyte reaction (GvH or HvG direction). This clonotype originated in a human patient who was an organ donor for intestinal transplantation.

The CDR3 region has the DNA TGTGCCACCAGCAGAGATCAGGGGGCGTCTTATGGCTACACCTTC. Its protein is CATSRDQGASYGYTF. V is TRBV15 and J is TRBJ1-2, with 8 bases that match TRBD1. CDR1 is LNHNV, CDR2 YYDKDF, per germline (reference sequence). The CDR3 loop spans 15 amino acids. Germline trimming cut 0 bases from V and 5 bases from J; bases unmatched to any gene: 5.